The 28 T cell receptor beta chains below all came from one sample that was sequenced in a study of blood T cell repertoires in COVID-19. TCRdb keeps only in-frame clones here, not all; method: immunoSEQ multiplex PCR. The sample records around 140,000 clones, around 81% being singletons. Sequencing input: peripheral blood. These receptors were obtained from a woman aged 55-70 years with active or convalescent COVID-19.

The chain employs TRBV2 and TRBJ2-3; D is ambiguous. The germline CDR1 and CDR2 sequences are SNHLY and FYNNEI. V gave up 5 bases and J gave up 1 base, with 13 bases separating them. There are 15 residues in the CDR3. This CDR3 is CASSWAIWGTDTQYF. Written as DNA, the CDR3 is TGTGCCAGCAGTTGGGCCATATGGGGCACAGATACGCAGTATTTT.

The table lists this clone with a few counts. The chain joins TRBV19 to TRBJ1-4; tentatively, D is TRBD1 (6 bases). CDR3 size: 14 residues. The germline CDR1 and CDR2 sequences are LNHDA and SQIVND (reference sequence). Trimming left V 3 bases short and J 8 bases short, with 13 bases between. The CDR3 coding sequence is TGTGCCAGTAGTATTGCCAGGGGAGAAGAAAAACTGTTTTTT. Its protein product is CASSIARGEEKLFF.

This chain uses TRBV5-4 with TRBJ2-2, with 7 bases that match TRBD1. Trimming at V came to 3 bases and at J to 2 bases, leaving 7 bases not matched to a gene. Germline lookup yields CDR1 SGHNT and CDR2 YYREEE (reference sequence). The CDR3 has 16 amino acids. For the CDR3, the DNA is TGTGCCAGCAGCTCGAAGGGGGCCCGTAACACCGGGGAGCTGTTTTTT. Encoded protein: CASSSKGARNTGELFF.

This rearrangement joins TRBV6-2 or TRBV6-3 to TRBJ2-1; 8 bases are a match to TRBD2. Germline-derived CDR1 and CDR2 are MNHEY and SVGEGT. Losses at the gene ends were 8 bases for V and 3 bases for J; bases not matched to a gene: 9. The length of the CDR3 is 15 residues. The CDR3 DNA reads TGTGCCAGCGGCCTAGCGGGCCCCGTCTACAATGAGCAGTTCTTC. Translation gives CASGLAGPVYNEQFF.

V gene TRBV12-3 or TRBV12-4 combines with J gene TRBJ2-5, with a tentative D call TRBD2 (5 bases). This CDR3 has 13 residues. V gave up 3 bases and J gave up 4 bases, with 9 bases separating them. CDR3 in DNA: TGTGCCAGCAGTTTGGGGAGATTAGAGACCCAGTACTTC. Translated, it gives CASSLGRLETQYF.

In its sample, this clone was seen once. The V and J genes are TRBV11-2 and TRBJ1-6; unclear D gene. This CDR3 is built from 16 residues. Trimming removed 4 bases from V and 7 bases from J, with 17 bases in between. Germline V gene data show CDR1 as SGHAT and CDR2 as FQNNGV. The CDR3: CASSSRVSWENSPLHF. CDR3 sequence (DNA): TGTGCCAGCAGCTCCCGGGTCTCCTGGGAGAATTCACCCCTCCACTTT.

In its sample, this clone was seen a few times. Other DNA sequences in the same sample also yield this CDR3. The gene calls are TRBV12-3 or TRBV12-4 and TRBJ2-3, with a tentative D call TRBD2 (5 bases). V was shortened by 6 bases and J by 0 bases, with 7 bases between the two germline ends. CDR3 length equals 13 residues. The chain's CDR3 is CASRLGSTDTQYF. For the CDR3, the DNA is TGTGCCAGCAGACTAGGCAGCACAGATACGCAGTATTTT.

The CDR3 bases are TGTGCCAGCAGACCCGGGACACCGAACACTGAAGCTTTCTTT. Its protein product is CASRPGTPNTEAFF. This chain joins TRBV28 and TRBJ1-1; the D gene is possibly TRBD1 (6 bases). CDR1 is MDHEN and CDR2 is SYDVKM in the germline V gene. This CDR3 comprises 14 residues. The V end lost 6 bases, the J end lost 1 base, and 12 bases lay between the germline ends. Full variable domain (remainder filled in from reference TRBV28 and TRBJ1-1): DVKVTQSSRYLVKRTGEKVFLECVQDMDHENMFWYRQDPGLGLRLIYFSYDVKMKEKGDIPEGYSVSREKKERFSLILESASTNQTSMYLCASRPGTPNTEAFFGQGTRLTVV.

The J gene is TRBJ2-3, the V gene TRBV9; 13 bases match TRBD2. The V gene end was trimmed by 4 bases and the J gene end by 2 bases; junction bases not matched to a gene: 4. The CDR3 runs to 16 residues. The germline gives CDR1 SGDLS, CDR2 YYNGEE. The CDR3 protein is CASSPGLAGLTDTQYF. Written as DNA, the CDR3 is TGTGCCAGCAGCCCGGGACTAGCGGGACTCACAGATACGCAGTATTTT.

The gene calls are TRBV28 and TRBJ2-4; possible D gene TRBD1, 6 bases. Trimming took 5 bases from V and 4 from J, leaving 12 bases between them. CDR3 length equals 14 residues. Germline CDR1 MDHEN, CDR2 SYDVKM. The chain's CDR3 is CASSQPDRKNIQYF. The CDR3 nucleotides are TGTGCCAGCAGTCAGCCGGACAGAAAAAACATTCAGTACTTC.

CDR3 protein: CASRGTPSHSYEQYF. The CDR3 bases are TGTGCCAGCAGGGGGACTCCGAGCCACTCCTACGAGCAGTACTTC. This rearrangement joins TRBV28 to TRBJ2-7; D is possibly TRBD2 (6 bases). CDR1 and CDR2 from the germline V gene are MDHEN and SYDVKM. V dropped 6 bases and J dropped 0 bases, with 15 bases sitting between them. This CDR3 comprises 15 residues.

V is TRBV30 and J is TRBJ2-2, with 13 nucleotides matching TRBD2. This CDR3 spans 17 amino acids. Germline V gene data show CDR1 as GTSNPN and CDR2 as SVGIG (reference sequence). The V segment lost 7 bases and the J segment 1 base; nucleotides outside the gene matches: 9. CDR3 loop: CAFSGLAGPENTGELFF. CDR3 nucleotides: TGTGCCTTCTCGGGACTAGCGGGACCGGAGAACACCGGGGAGCTGTTTTTT.

The sample holds a few counts of this clone. V is TRBV29-1 and J is TRBJ1-2; TRBD1 aligns across 8 bases. The length of the CDR3 is 13 residues. V shed 4 bases and J 3 bases; nucleotides not matched to a gene: 4. Germline loops: CDR1 SQVTM, CDR2 ANQGSEA. The CDR3 sequence is CSVGQGADYGYTF. CDR3 DNA sequence: TGCAGCGTTGGGCAGGGGGCCGACTATGGCTACACCTTC.

The chain recombines TRBV5-4 with TRBJ1-6; 7 nucleotides line up with TRBD1. Germline CDR1 is SGHNT and CDR2 is YYREEE (reference sequence). After removal of 0 bases from V and 10 bases from J, the junction contained 7 bases not matched to a gene. CDR3 length: 15 residues. CDR3 loop: CASSLDTGAGSPLHF. The CDR3 nucleotides read TGTGCCAGCAGCTTGGACACAGGGGCTGGGTCACCCCTCCACTTT.

The gene calls are TRBV29-1 and TRBJ2-6; 10 bases align to TRBD1. V gave up 6 bases and J gave up 2 bases; unmatched junction bases: 1. This CDR3 region has 14 residues. Germline-derived CDR1 and CDR2 are SQVTM and ANQGSEA. CDR3 loop: CSVGTGAGANVLTF. DNA of the CDR3: TGCAGCGTGGGGACAGGGGCTGGGGCCAACGTCCTGACTTTC.

The chain recombines TRBV27 with TRBJ2-7; 7 nucleotides match TRBD2. The trim removed 4 bases at V and 4 bases at J, leaving 1 base unmatched. Germline assignment: CDR1 MNHEY and CDR2 SMNVEV (reference sequence). The CDR3 is 12 residues long. In DNA, the CDR3 is TGTGCCAGCAGTTCGGGACTATACGAGCAGTACTTC. Amino acids: CASSSGLYEQYF.

The rearrangement uses TRBV7-8 and TRBJ1-5, with D perhaps TRBD1 (6 bases). Germline CDR1 reads SGHVS; CDR2 reads FQNEAQ. Trimming took 5 bases from V and 5 from J, leaving 13 bases between them. The CDR3 totals 14 residues. The CDR3 region has the DNA TGTGCCAGCAGCCCGACAGGACAGCATCAGCCCCAGCATTTT. Protein sequence: CASSPTGQHQPQHF.

The rearrangement uses TRBV11-3 and TRBJ2-7; a possible D gene is TRBD1 (6 bases). Germline loops: CDR1 SGHNT, CDR2 YENEEA. Trimming took off 3 bases at V and 3 bases at J, with 9 bases between the two ends. The CDR3 runs 13 residues. In DNA, the CDR3 is TGTGCCAGCAGCTTGGACAGAGGCTACGAGCAGTACTTC. Amino acids: CASSLDRGYEQYF. Full variable domain (outside the CDR3, taken from reference TRBV11-3 and TRBJ2-7): EAGVVQSPRYKIIEKKQPVAFWCNPISGHNTLYWYLQNLGQGPELLIRYENEEAVDDSQLPKDRFSAERLKGVDSTLKIQPAELGDSAVYLCASSLDRGYEQYFGPGTRLTVT.

The V and J genes are TRBV18 and TRBJ2-5; 11 nucleotides agree with TRBD1. The trim removed 2 bases at V and 5 bases at J, leaving 4 bases unmatched. This CDR3 comprises 15 residues. Germline loops: CDR1 KGHSH, CDR2 LQKENI. CDR3 DNA sequence: TGTGCCAGCTCACCATACCGGGACAGGGGGGAGACCCAGTACTTC. This encodes CASSPYRDRGETQYF.

The chain combines TRBV6-5 with TRBJ1-1; possible D gene TRBD1, 6 bases. CDR1 MNHEY and CDR2 SVGAGI come from the germline V gene. Trimming pared 8 bases from V and 7 bases from J, leaving 11 bases between. This CDR3 has 11 residues. The CDR3 here is CASAQGGEAFF. The DNA for the CDR3 is TGTGCCAGCGCACAGGGCGGTGAAGCTTTCTTT.

The gene calls are TRBV5-4 and TRBJ2-1, with 9 bases lining up with TRBD2. The V segment lost 3 bases and the J segment 4 bases; nucleotides outside the gene matches: 5. The CDR3 has 15 amino acids. The germline V gene has CDR1 SGHNT and CDR2 YYREEE (reference sequence). The CDR3 here is CASSSTSGHYNEQFF. For the CDR3, the DNA is TGTGCCAGCAGCTCAACTAGCGGGCATTACAATGAGCAGTTCTTC.

The chain links TRBV19 to TRBJ2-3; 9 bases agree with TRBD2. In germline, CDR1 is LNHDA, CDR2 SQIVND (reference sequence). This CDR3 has 13 residues. With V trimmed by 9 bases and J by 4 bases, 5 bases remained unmatched. The CDR3 here is CASLSGGADTQYF. For the CDR3, the DNA is TGTGCCAGCCTTAGCGGGGGAGCAGATACGCAGTATTTT.

This sequence joins TRBV7-8 and TRBJ1-2; D not resolved. The CDR3 sequence is 13 residues long. V dropped 5 bases and J dropped 6 bases, with 13 bases sitting between them. CDR1 is SGHVS and CDR2 is FQNEAQ in the germline V gene. The CDR3 sequence: CASSIDPKNGYTF. CDR3 DNA sequence: TGTGCCAGCAGCATAGATCCCAAAAATGGCTACACCTTC.

The V and J genes are TRBV27 and TRBJ2-7, with D possibly matching TRBD2 (6 bases). Trimming stripped 5 bases from V and 0 bases from J, with 17 bases between. CDR1 MNHEY and CDR2 SMNVEV come from the germline V gene (reference sequence). The CDR3 loop spans 16 amino acids. The CDR3 protein is CASSPLSGTYSYEQYV. Here the CDR3 DNA reads TGTGCCAGCAGTCCACTATCAGGGACTTACTCCTACGAGCAGTACGTC.

The chain joins TRBV7-8 to TRBJ2-2; 13 bases align to TRBD2. The CDR3 length is 15 residues. V lost 6 bases and J lost 5; bases outside the gene matches: 3. Germline-derived CDR1 and CDR2 are SGHVS and FQNEAQ. In DNA form, the CDR3 reads TGTGCCAGCAGTGGACTAGCGGGAGTTACCGGGGAGCTGTTTTTT. Translation gives CASSGLAGVTGELFF.

V usage is TRBV10-1 and J usage is TRBJ2-5; 11 bases agree with TRBD2. V was pared by 3 bases and J by 6 bases, with 6 bases of the junction left unmatched. The CDR3 runs to 15 residues. Looked up from germline, CDR1 is WNHNN and CDR2 is SYGVQD (reference sequence). The CDR3 bases are TGCGCCAGCAGTGACCTACTAGCGGGGGAGCAGACCCAGTACTTC. Protein product: CASSDLLAGEQTQYF.

The chain uses TRBV28 and TRBJ2-3; weak D call: TRBD2 (5 bases). With 5 bases removed from V and 1 base from J, the gap between germline ends came to 13 bases. Germline CDR1 is MDHEN and CDR2 is SYDVKM. CDR3 length equals 15 residues. CDR3 loop: CASSPDLGGTDTQYF. Here the CDR3 DNA reads TGTGCCAGCAGTCCGGACTTGGGCGGCACAGATACGCAGTATTTT.

The chain uses TRBV28 and TRBJ1-2; 11 bases line up with TRBD1. The CDR3 consists of 13 residues. Germline V gene lookup returns CDR1 MDHEN and CDR2 SYDVKM. Unmatched junction bases numbered 8, after V lost 10 bases and J lost 7 bases. CDR3 nucleotides: TGTGCCACCAGGACAGGGGGCAAGGGTGGCTACACCTTC. It specifies CATRTGGKGGYTF.